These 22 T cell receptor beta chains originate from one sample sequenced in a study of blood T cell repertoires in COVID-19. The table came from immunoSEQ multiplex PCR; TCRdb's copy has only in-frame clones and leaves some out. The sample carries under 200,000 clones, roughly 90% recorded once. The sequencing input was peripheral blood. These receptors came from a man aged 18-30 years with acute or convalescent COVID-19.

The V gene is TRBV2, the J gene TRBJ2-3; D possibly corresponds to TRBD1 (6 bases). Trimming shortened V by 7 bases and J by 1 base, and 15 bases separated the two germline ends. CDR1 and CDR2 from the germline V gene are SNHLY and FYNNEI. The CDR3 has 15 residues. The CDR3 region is CASNLRGTGTDTQYF. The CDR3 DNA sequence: TGTGCCAGCAACCTAAGGGGGACGGGCACAGATACGCAGTATTTT.

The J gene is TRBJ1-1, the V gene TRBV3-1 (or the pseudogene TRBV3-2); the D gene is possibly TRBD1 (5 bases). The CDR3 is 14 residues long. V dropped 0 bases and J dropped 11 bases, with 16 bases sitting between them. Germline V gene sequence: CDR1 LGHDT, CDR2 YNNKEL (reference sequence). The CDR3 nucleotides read TGTGCCAGCAGCCAAGACCAGGGTTCCCTCGAGGCTTTCTTT. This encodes CASSQDQGSLEAFF.

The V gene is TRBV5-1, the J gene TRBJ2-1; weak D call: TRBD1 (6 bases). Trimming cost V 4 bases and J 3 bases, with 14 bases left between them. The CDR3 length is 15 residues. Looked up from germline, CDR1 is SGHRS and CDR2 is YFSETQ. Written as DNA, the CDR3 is TGCGCCAGCAGCCCCCGGGACAAGATCTACAATGAGCAGTTCTTC. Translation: CASSPRDKIYNEQFF.

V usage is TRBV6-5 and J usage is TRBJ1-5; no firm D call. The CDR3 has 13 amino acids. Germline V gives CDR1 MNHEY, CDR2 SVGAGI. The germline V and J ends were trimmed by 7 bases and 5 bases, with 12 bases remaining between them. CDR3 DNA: TGTGCCAGCACCTCCAGCGTTGATCAGCCCCAGCATTTT. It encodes CASTSSVDQPQHF.

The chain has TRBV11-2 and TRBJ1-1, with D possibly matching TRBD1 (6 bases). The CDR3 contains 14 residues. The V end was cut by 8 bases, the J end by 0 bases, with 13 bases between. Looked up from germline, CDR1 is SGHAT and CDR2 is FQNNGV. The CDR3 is CASGEGQLNTEAFF. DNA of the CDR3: TGTGCCAGCGGAGAGGGACAACTGAACACTGAAGCTTTCTTT.

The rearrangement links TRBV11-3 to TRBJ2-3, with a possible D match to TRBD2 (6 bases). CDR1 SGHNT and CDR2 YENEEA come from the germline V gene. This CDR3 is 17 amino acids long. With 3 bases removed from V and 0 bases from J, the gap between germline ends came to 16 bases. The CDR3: CASSFSSGVGSTDTQYF. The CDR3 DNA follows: TGTGCCAGCAGCTTTAGTTCGGGAGTCGGGAGCACAGATACGCAGTATTTT.

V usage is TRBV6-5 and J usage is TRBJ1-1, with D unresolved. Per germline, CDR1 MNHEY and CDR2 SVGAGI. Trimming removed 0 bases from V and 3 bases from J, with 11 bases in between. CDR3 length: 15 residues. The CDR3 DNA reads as TGTGCCAGCAGTTACTCGGCACTGGGCTACACTGAAGCTTTCTTT. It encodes CASSYSALGYTEAFF.

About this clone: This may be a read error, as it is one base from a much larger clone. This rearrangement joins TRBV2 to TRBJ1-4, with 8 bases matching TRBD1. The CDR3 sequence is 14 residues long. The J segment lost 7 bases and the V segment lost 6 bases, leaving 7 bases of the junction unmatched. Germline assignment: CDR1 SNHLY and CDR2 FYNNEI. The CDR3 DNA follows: TGTGCCAGCAGCTTCGGGACAGGCGGTGAAAAACTGTTTTTT. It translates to CASSFGTGGEKLFF.

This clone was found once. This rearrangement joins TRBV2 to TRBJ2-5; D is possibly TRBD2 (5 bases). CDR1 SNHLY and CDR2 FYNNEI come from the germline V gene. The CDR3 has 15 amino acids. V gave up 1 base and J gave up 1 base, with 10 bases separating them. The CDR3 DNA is TGTGCCAGCAGTGAAGGAGGGCTGTCCCAAGAGACCCAGTACTTC. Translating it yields CASSEGGLSQETQYF.

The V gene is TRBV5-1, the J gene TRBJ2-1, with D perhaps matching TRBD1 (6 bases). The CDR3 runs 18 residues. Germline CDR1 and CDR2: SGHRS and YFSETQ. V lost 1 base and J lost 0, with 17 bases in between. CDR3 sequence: CASSLFRSLDSSYNEQFF. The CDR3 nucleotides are TGCGCCAGCAGCTTGTTTCGGTCCCTGGACAGCTCCTACAATGAGCAGTTCTTC.

CDR3 sequence: CASSQEWLAGETQYF. CDR3 coding DNA: TGTGCCAGCAGCCAAGAGTGGCTAGCTGGGGAGACCCAGTACTTC. This sequence joins TRBV4-2 and TRBJ2-5; tentative D call: TRBD2 (5 bases). V was trimmed by 0 bases and J by 5 bases, leaving 13 bases between them. CDR1 is LGHNA and CDR2 is YNFKEQ in the germline V gene. This CDR3 comprises 15 residues.

The CDR3 DNA sequence: TGCGCCAGCAGCCAAGTAGATCTACTCACTGAAGCTTTCTTT. It specifies CASSQVDLLTEAFF. V is TRBV4-1 and J is TRBJ1-1; D gene ambiguous. V was trimmed by 1 base and J by 4 bases, leaving 10 bases between them. This CDR3 spans 14 amino acids. Germline values: CDR1 MGHRA, CDR2 YSYEKL.

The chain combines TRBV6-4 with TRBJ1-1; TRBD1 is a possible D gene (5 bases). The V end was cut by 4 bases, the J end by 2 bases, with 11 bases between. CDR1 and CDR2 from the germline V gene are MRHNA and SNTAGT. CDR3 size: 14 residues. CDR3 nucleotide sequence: TGTGCCAGCAGTGTGACCCAGGGTAACACTGAAGCTTTCTTT. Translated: CASSVTQGNTEAFF.

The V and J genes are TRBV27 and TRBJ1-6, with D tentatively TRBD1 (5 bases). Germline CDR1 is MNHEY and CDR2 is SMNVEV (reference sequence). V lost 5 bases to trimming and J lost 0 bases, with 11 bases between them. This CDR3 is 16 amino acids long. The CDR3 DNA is TGTGCCAGCAGTATGACAGTTACCTCCTATAATTCACCCCTCCACTTT. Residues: CASSMTVTSYNSPLHF.

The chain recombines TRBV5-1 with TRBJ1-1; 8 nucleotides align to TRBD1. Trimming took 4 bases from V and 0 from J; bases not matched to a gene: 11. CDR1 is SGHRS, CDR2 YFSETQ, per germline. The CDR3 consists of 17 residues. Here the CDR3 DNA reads TGCGCCAGCAGCAACGCCGACAGGGGCTATATGAACACTGAAGCTTTCTTT. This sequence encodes CASSNADRGYMNTEAFF.

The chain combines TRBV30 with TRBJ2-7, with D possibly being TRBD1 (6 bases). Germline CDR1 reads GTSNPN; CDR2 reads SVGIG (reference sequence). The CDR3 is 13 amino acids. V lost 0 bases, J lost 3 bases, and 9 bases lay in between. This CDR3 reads CAWSVLQGYEQYF. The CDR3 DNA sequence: TGTGCCTGGAGTGTCCTACAGGGCTACGAGCAGTACTTC.

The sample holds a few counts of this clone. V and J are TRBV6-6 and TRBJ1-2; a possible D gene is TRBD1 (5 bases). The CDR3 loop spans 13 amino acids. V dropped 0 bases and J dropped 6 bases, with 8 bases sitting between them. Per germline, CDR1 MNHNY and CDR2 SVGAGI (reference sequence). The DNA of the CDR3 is TGTGCCAGCAGTTACTCGGGGGGGGATGGCTACACCTTC. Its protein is CASSYSGGDGYTF.

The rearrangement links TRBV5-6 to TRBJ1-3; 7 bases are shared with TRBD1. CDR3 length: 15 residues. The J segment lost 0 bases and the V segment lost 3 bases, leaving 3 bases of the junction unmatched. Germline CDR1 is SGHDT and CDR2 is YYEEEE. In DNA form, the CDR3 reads TGTGCCAGCAGCTCCGGACAGGACTCTGGAAACACCATATATTTT. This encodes CASSSGQDSGNTIYF.

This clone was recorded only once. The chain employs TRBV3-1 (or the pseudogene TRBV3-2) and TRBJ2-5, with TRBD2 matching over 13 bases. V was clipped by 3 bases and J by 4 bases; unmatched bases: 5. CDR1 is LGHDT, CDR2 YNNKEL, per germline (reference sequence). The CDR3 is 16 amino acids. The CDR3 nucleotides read TGTGCCAGCAGCCATGCCCGACTAGCGGGGGGAGAGACCCAGTACTTC. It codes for CASSHARLAGGETQYF.

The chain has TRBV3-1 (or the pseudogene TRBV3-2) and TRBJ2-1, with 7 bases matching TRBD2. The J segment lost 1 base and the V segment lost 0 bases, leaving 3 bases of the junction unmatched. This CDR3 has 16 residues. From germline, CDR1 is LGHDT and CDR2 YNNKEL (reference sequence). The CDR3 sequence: CASSQEGRGSYNEQFF. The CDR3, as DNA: TGTGCCAGCAGCCAAGAGGGGCGGGGGTCCTACAATGAGCAGTTCTTC.

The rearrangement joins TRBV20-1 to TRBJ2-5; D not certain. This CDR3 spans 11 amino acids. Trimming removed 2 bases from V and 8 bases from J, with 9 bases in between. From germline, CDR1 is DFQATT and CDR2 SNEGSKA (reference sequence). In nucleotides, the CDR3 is TGCAGTGCTAGATCCGAACATACCCAGTACTTC. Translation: CSARSEHTQYF.

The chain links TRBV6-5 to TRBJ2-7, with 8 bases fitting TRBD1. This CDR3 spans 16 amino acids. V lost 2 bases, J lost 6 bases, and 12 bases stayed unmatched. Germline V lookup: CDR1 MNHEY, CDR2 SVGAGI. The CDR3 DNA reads TGTGCCAGCAGTTACCAGACAGGGGTCGGAGGAGGCGAGCAGTACTTC. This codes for CASSYQTGVGGGEQYF.